This T cell receptor beta chain comes out of a study of blood T cell repertoires in COVID-19. The wider study: Researchers got acute and convalescent COVID-19 samples from the United States, Italy and Spain. The cDNA or gDNA used as material had been derived from T cells, B-cell-depleted T cells, or PBMCs.

CDR1 is LNHDA, CDR2 SQIVND, per germline (reference sequence). The CDR3 has 12 amino acids. Trimming removed 5 bases from V and 5 bases from J; junction bases left unmatched: 2. Original processing notes: Quantification of nucleated cells was approximated via reference gene primer amplification. Sequencing used immunoSEQ multiplex PCR; TCRdb keeps in-frame clones, though not all of them. V and J calls and clone size are those listed in that table; D and trimming were worked out from the DNA. The repertoire holds roughly 160,000 clones, with 70% to 90% as singletons. The sample taken for sequencing was peripheral blood. This sequence originates from a man aged 35-49 years with acute or convalescent COVID-19. The V gene is TRBV19, the J gene TRBJ1-1, with 7 bases fitting TRBD1. The CDR3 DNA sequence: TGTGCCAGTAGTCCAGGGGGAACTGAAGCTTTCTTT. The encoded protein is CASSPGGTEAFF.